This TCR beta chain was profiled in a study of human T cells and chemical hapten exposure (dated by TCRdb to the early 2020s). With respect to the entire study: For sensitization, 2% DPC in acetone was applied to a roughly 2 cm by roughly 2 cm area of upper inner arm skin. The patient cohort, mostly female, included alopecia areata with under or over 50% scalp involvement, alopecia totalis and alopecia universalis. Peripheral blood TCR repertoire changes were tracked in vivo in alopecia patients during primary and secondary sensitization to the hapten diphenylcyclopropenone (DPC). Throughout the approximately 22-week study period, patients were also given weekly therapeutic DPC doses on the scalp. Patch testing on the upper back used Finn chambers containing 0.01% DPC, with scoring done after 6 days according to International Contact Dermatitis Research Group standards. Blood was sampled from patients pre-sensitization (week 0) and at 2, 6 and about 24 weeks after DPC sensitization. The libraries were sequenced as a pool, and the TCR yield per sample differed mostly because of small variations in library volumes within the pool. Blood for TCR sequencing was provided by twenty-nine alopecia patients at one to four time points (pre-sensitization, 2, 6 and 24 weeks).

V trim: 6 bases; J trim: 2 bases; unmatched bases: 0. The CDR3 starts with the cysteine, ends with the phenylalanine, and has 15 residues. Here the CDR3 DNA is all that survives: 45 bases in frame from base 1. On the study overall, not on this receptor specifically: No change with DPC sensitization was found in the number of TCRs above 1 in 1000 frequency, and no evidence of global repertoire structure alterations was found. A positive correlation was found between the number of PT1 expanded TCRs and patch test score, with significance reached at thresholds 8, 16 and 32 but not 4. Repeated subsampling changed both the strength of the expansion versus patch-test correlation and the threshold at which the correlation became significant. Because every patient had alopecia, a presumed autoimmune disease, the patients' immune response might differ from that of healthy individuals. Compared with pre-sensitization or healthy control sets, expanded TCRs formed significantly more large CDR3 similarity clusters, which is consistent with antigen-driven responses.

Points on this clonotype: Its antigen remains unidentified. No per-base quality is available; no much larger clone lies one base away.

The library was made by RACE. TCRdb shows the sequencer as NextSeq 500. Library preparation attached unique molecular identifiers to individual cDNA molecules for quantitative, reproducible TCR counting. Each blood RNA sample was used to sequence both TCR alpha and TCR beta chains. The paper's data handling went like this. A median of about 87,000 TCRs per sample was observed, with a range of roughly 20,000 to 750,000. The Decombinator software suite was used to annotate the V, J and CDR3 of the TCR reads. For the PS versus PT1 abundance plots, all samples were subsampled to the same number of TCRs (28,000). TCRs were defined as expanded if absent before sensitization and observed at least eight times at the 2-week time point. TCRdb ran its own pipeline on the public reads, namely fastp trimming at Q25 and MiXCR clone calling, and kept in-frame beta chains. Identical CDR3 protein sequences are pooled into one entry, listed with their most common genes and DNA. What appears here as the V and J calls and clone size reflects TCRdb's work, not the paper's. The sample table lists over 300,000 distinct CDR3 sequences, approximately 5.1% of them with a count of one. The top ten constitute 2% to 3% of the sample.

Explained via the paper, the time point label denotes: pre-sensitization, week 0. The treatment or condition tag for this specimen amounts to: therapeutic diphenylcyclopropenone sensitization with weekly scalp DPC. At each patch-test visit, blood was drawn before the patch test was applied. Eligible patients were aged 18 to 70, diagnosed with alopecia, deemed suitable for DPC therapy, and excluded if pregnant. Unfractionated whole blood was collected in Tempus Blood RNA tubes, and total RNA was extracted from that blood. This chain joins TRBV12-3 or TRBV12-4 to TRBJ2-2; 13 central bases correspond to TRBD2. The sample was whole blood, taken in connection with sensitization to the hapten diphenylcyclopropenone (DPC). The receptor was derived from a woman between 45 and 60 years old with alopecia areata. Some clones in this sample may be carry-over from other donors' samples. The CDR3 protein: CASRGLAGNTGELFF. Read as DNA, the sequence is TGTGCCAGCAGGGGACTAGCGGGAAACACCGGGGAGCTGTTTTTT.